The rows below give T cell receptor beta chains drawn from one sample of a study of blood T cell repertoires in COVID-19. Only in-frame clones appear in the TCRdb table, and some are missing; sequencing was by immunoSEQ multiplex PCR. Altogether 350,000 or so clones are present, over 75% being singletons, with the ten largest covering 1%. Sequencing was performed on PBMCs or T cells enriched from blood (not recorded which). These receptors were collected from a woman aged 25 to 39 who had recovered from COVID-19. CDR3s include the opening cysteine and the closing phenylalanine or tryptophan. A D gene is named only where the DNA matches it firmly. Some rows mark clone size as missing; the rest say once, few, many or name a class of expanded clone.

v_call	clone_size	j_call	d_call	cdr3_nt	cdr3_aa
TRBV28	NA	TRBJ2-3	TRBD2	TGTGCCAGCAGACGGCGGGGGGGCCCAGATACGCAGTATTTT	CASRRRGGPDTQYF
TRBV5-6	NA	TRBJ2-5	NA	TGTGCCAGCAGCAAGGGGGTTCGGTACCAAGAGACCCAGTACTTC	CASSKGVRYQETQYF
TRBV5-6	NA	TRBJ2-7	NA	TGTGCCAGCAGCTCGATCAGCTCCTACGAGCAGTACTTC	CASSSISSYEQYF
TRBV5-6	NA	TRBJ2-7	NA	TGTGCCAGCAGCGGGCAGGGACACCCCTACGAGCAGTACTTC	CASSGQGHPYEQYF
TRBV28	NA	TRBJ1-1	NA	TGTGCCAGCAACGGGGGGTGGGACACTGAAGCTTTCTTT	CASNGGWDTEAFF
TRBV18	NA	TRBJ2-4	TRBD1	TGTGCCAGCTCACCACCGACAGGGGAAAACATTCAGTACTTC	CASSPPTGENIQYF
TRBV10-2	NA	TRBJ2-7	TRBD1	TGCGCCAGCAGTGAGTTATACAGGGGGAGCTACGAGCAGTACTTC	CASSELYRGSYEQYF
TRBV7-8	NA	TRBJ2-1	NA	TGTGCCAGCAGCTTAGTCATAGCGTCCTACAATGAGCAGTTCTTC	CASSLVIASYNEQFF
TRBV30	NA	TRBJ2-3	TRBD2	TGTGCCACAGCTACAGCGGGGACAGATACGCAGTATTTT	CATATAGTDTQYF
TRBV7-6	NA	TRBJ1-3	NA	TGTGCCAGCAGCCTATGGGGGGGTACATCTGGAAACACCATATATTTT	CASSLWGGTSGNTIYF
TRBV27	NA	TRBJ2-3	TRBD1	TGTGCCAGCAGTTTGACAGGGTCAAACACAGATACGCAGTATTTT	CASSLTGSNTDTQYF
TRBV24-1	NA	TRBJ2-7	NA	TGTGCCACCAGTGATGCGGGTTCAAACTACGAGCAGTACTTC	CATSDAGSNYEQYF
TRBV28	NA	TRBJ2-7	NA	TGTGCCACCGACGTAGCAGACGGGACCTACGAGCAGTACTTC	CATDVADGTYEQYF
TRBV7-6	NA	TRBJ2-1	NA	TGTGCCAGCAGCTTAATTCCCGGGGGACGACCCAACAATGAGCAGTTCTTC	CASSLIPGGRPNNEQFF
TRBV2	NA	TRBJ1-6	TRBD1	TGTGCCAGCAGTGAAGAGACAGGGGGGATTGGGTCACCCCTCCACTTT	CASSEETGGIGSPLHF
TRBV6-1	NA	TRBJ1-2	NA	TGTGCCAGCAGTTCCATGACAGAATATGGCTACACCTTC	CASSSMTEYGYTF
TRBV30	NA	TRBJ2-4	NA	TGTGCCTGGAGTGTCGGGGGAAGGGTCAAAAACATTCAGTACTTC	CAWSVGGRVKNIQYF
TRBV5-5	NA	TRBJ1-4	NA	TGTGCCAGCAGCTACCTCGGGGGTGTCGATGAAAAACTGTTTTTT	CASSYLGGVDEKLFF
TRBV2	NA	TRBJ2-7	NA	TGTGCCAGCAGTATTACCTACGAGCAGTACTTC	CASSITYEQYF
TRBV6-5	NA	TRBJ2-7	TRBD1	TGTGCCAGCAGCCCCCCGGGACAGACACTATACGAGCAGTACTTC	CASSPPGQTLYEQYF
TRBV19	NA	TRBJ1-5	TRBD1	TGTGCCAGTAGTAGCCCGGGACAGGGCAATCAGCCCCAGCATTTT	CASSSPGQGNQPQHF
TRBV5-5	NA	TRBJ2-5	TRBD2	TGTGCCAGCAGCTTCCGGACTAGCGGGGGCCAAGAGACCCAGTACTTC	CASSFRTSGGQETQYF
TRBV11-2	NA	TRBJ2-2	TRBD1	TGTGCCAGCAGCCCCACGGCGGGACAGGGAAACACCGGGGAGCTGTTTTTT	CASSPTAGQGNTGELFF
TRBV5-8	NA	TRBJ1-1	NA	TGTGCCAGCAGCAACCTCAGGGCGACTGAAGCTTTCTTT	CASSNLRATEAFF
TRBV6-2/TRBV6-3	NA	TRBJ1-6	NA	TGTGCCAGCAGTTACGCGACAAACAATTCACCCCTCCACTTT	CASSYATNNSPLHF
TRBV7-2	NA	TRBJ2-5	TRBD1	TGTGCCAGCAGCTTAGCCCATTGGGACAGGGGGCAAGAGACCCAGTACTTC	CASSLAHWDRGQETQYF
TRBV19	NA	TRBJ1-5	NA	TGTGCCAGTAGCAAATTGAGCAATCAGCCCCAGCATTTT	CASSKLSNQPQHF
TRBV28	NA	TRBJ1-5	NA	TGTGCCAGCTCGCGGGGGGGTAGAGATAGCAATCAGCCCCAGCATTTT	CASSRGGRDSNQPQHF
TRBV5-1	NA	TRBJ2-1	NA	TGCGCCAGCAGCTTGGCCGGTTCCAATGAGCAGTTCTTC	CASSLAGSNEQFF
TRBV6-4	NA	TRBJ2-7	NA	TGTGCCAGCAGTTCTACTTTTAACTCCTACGAGCAGTACTTC	CASSSTFNSYEQYF
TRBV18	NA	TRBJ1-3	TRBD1	TGTGCCAGCTCACCCCCCGGGACAGGCCGTTCTGGAAACACCATATATTTT	CASSPPGTGRSGNTIYF
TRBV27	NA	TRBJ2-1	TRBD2	TGTGCCAGCAGTTTGGGCGGGGGGTCCTACAATGAGCAGTTCTTC	CASSLGGGSYNEQFF
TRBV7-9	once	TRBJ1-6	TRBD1	TGTGCCAGCAGCTTAGCCTCAGGGGGCGGCTCACCCCTCCACTTT	CASSLASGGGSPLHF
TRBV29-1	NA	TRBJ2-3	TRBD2	TGCAGCGTCCGCAAAAGCGGGGGTAGCACAGATACGCAGTATTTT	CSVRKSGGSTDTQYF
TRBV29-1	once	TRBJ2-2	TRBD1	TGCAGCGTCGGACAGGGGGCGGGCACCGGGGAGCTGTTTTTT	CSVGQGAGTGELFF
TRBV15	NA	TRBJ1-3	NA	TGTGCCACCAGCAGAGAAACAGTTTACGGAAACACCATATATTTT	CATSRETVYGNTIYF
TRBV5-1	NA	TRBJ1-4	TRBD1	TGCGCCAGCAGCTTGGTTAGGGGGCCGACTAATGAAAAACTGTTTTTT	CASSLVRGPTNEKLFF
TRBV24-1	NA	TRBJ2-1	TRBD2	TGTGCCACCAGTGACGCGGCGGGGGGCCAATACAATGAGCAGTTCTTC	CATSDAAGGQYNEQFF
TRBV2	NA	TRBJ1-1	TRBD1	TGTGCCTGTGGACAGGGCGGCACTGAAGCTTTCTTT	CACGQGGTEAFF
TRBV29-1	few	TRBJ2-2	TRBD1	TGCAGCGCTATGACAGGGATCACCGGGGAGCTGTTTTTT	CSAMTGITGELFF
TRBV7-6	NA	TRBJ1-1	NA	TGTGCCAGCAGCTTAGCGGCCAACACTGAAGCTTTCTTT	CASSLAANTEAFF
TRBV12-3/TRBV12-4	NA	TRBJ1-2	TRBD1	TGTGCCAGCAGTTTCCGGGACAGCTATGGCTACACCTTC	CASSFRDSYGYTF
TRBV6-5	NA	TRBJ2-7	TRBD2	TGTGCCACCCAACCGGGGACTAGAGGGGTCGAGCAGTACTTC	CATQPGTRGVEQYF
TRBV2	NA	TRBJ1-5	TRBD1	TGTGCCAGCAGTGGGGGGACAGGGTACGCCCTTGGCAATCAGCCCCAGCATTTT	CASSGGTGYALGNQPQHF
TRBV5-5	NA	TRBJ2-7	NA	TGTGCCAGCAGCTTGGCCGTCAGAACCTACGAGCAGTACTTC	CASSLAVRTYEQYF
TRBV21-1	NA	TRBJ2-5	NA	TGTGCCAGCAGCAAAAATGTAGCGGGGGGGCCGGGGCAAGAGACCCAGTACTTC	CASSKNVAGGPGQETQYF
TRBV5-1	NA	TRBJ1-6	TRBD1	TGCGCCAGCAGCTTGGCGACCACAGGGGCACCCCTCCACTTT	CASSLATTGAPLHF
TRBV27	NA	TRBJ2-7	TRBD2	TGTGCCAGCAGTTTATCTAGCGGGGGATACTACGAGCAGTACTTC	CASSLSSGGYYEQYF
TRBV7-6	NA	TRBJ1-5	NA	TGTGCCAGCAGCTTAGATCCAGGGTGGGGTCAGCCCCAGCATTTT	CASSLDPGWGQPQHF
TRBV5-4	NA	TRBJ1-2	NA	TGTGCCAGCAGCGCGAGGGGGAACTATGGCTACACCTTC	CASSARGNYGYTF
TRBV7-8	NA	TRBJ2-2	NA	TGTGCCAGCAGCCGAGGGACTGCGAACACCGGGGAGCTGTTTTTT	CASSRGTANTGELFF
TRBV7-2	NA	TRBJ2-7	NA	TGTGCCAGCAGTTCCCCCGGGGTTCCCTTAAGGTACGAGCAGTACTTC	CASSSPGVPLRYEQYF
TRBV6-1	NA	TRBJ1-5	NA	TGTGCCAGCAGTGAACTCGGAAGGGGGCCCCAGCATTTT	CASSELGRGPQHF
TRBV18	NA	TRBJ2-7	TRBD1	TGTGCCAGCTCACCACCCGGGACAGGGGGAACCCAGGGCTACGAGCAGTACTTC	CASSPPGTGGTQGYEQYF